The 30 T cell receptor beta chains below all came from one sample that was sequenced in a study of OX40 agonist ivuxolimab in advanced cancers. TCRdb's copy holds only in-frame clones and misses some; the assay was immunoSEQ multiplex PCR. The sample has 55,000 to 70,000 clones; approximately 81% are singletons. This specimen consisted of CD4+ or CD8+ T cells sorted from blood, obtained in a trial of the OX40 agonist ivuxolimab. These receptors were collected from an adult with an advanced solid tumor such as melanoma, head and neck, liver or kidney cancer.

This clone has a single count. The V and J genes are TRBV4-1 and TRBJ2-2; D unresolved. CDR3 length: 14 amino acids. The V end was cut by 4 bases, the J end by 6 bases, with 12 bases between. Germline CDR1 and CDR2: MGHRA and YSYEKL. The CDR3 sequence is CASSLLPSAGELFF. CDR3 coding DNA: TGCGCCAGCAGCCTTCTCCCGAGTGCCGGGGAGCTGTTTTTT.

V and J are TRBV29-1 and TRBJ2-1; D perhaps matches TRBD1 (5 bases). The CDR3 is 14 amino acids. The germline V gene has CDR1 SQVTM and CDR2 ANQGSEA. V was clipped by 3 bases and J by 2 bases, with 11 bases between them. Here the CDR3 reads CSVDDSNPYNEQFF. DNA for the CDR3: TGCAGCGTTGACGACAGCAATCCCTACAATGAGCAGTTCTTC.

This clone came up once. The chain links TRBV5-1 to TRBJ2-1, with D uncertain. There are 18 residues in the CDR3. Per germline, CDR1 SGHRS and CDR2 YFSETQ. Trimming removed 1 base from V and 0 bases from J, with 17 bases in between. CDR3 DNA: TGCGCCAGCAGCTTGACGTATATGTGGCTAGGCTCCTACAATGAGCAGTTCTTC. It specifies CASSLTYMWLGSYNEQFF.

V is TRBV11-3 and J is TRBJ2-7, with D uncertain. The CDR3 sequence is 13 residues long. CDR1 SGHNT and CDR2 YENEEA come from the germline V gene. V was clipped by 5 bases and J by 0 bases, with 8 bases between them. CDR3 sequence (DNA): TGTGCCAGCAGCCCCCAGAGCTCCTACGAGCAGTACTTC. This codes for CASSPQSSYEQYF.

The V call is TRBV1, the J call TRBJ1-5. TRBV1 is listed as a pseudogene. This CDR3 is built from 16 residues. CDR3 residues: CTSRPKGGSGNQPQHF. The CDR3 DNA reads as TGCACCAGCAGACCCAAGGGGGGGAGCGGCAATCAGCCCCAGCATTTT.

The chain combines TRBV28 with TRBJ1-1; D gene unclear. The CDR3 totals 14 residues. The germline V gene encodes CDR1 MDHEN and CDR2 SYDVKM. Trimming removed 5 bases from V and 6 bases from J, with 16 bases in between. The CDR3 region has the DNA TGTGCCAGCAGTCCCAGACCAGGCTGGGCTGAAGCTTTCTTT. This encodes CASSPRPGWAEAFF.

The rearrangement links TRBV10-2 to TRBJ1-2; 7 bases agree with TRBD1. In germline, CDR1 is WSHSY, CDR2 SAAADI. J was trimmed by 5 bases and V by 2 bases; bases with no gene match: 2. The CDR3 is 13 amino acids. CDR3: CASSETGDYGYTF. For the CDR3, the DNA is TGCGCCAGCAGTGAGACAGGGGATTATGGCTACACCTTC.

A single count supports this clone. The chain uses TRBV28 and TRBJ1-2; D uncertain. CDR1 and CDR2 (germline): MDHEN, SYDVKM. CDR3 length: 13 amino acids. V was cut by 5 bases and J by 5 bases, with 12 bases left in between. For the CDR3, the DNA is TGTGCCAGCAGTACCGGGTCCATTTATGGCTACACCTTC. It codes for CASSTGSIYGYTF.

The chain combines TRBV7-9 with TRBJ1-2; 8 bases map to TRBD1. Per the germline V gene, CDR1 is SEHNR and CDR2 is FQNEAQ (reference sequence). This CDR3 is built from 12 residues. Unmatched junction bases numbered 5, after V lost 5 bases and J lost 9 bases. Here the CDR3 reads CASSTGGVSYTF. The CDR3, as DNA: TGTGCCAGCAGCACAGGGGGAGTAAGCTACACCTTC.

The chain uses TRBV5-1 and TRBJ2-1; D remains unclear. V lost 0 bases and J 1 base, leaving 11 bases between the germline ends. The CDR3 has 16 amino acids. Germline V gene lookup returns CDR1 SGHRS and CDR2 YFSETQ. Here the CDR3 reads CASSLAGSGSYNEQFF. CDR3 DNA: TGCGCCAGCAGCTTGGCCGGGTCAGGTTCCTACAATGAGCAGTTCTTC.

The chain combines TRBV21-1 with TRBJ2-7; TRBD1 is the table's D call and was not checked against the DNA. TRBV21-1 is a pseudogene. The CDR3 sequence is 14 residues long. The CDR3 bases are TGTGCCAGCAGCAAAATATTTGGGCTCTACGAGCAGTACTTC. This gives the protein CASSKIFGLYEQYF.

Only a few counts were recorded for this clone. The chain has TRBV28 and TRBJ1-1, with a possible D match to TRBD1 (5 bases). The CDR3 consists of 14 residues. Trimming shortened V by 8 bases and J by 3 bases, and 16 bases separated the two germline ends. From germline, CDR1 is MDHEN and CDR2 SYDVKM. CDR3 residues: CASQGWLADTEAFF. Here the CDR3 DNA reads TGTGCCAGCCAGGGTTGGCTAGCAGACACTGAAGCTTTCTTT.

V is TRBV5-6 and J is TRBJ1-3, with D perhaps TRBD1 (6 bases). Germline V gives CDR1 SGHDT, CDR2 YYEEEE. V shed 4 bases and J shed 1 base, with 21 bases lying between them. There are 18 residues in the CDR3. As DNA, the CDR3 is TGTGCCAGCAGCGATTGGGGCCGGGACACCGCTTCTGGAAACACCATATATTTT. Translated: CASSDWGRDTASGNTIYF.

CDR3 sequence: CASSPVVGDTEAFF. The CDR3 region has the DNA TGTGCCAGCTCACCAGTGGTGGGGGACACTGAAGCTTTCTTT. The rearrangement uses TRBV18 and TRBJ1-1, with a tentative D call TRBD1 (5 bases). This CDR3 is 14 amino acids long. Trimming shortened V by 2 bases and J by 3 bases, and 10 bases separated the two germline ends. Germline V CDR1 and CDR2: KGHSH, LQKENI.

This chain connects TRBV4-1 to TRBJ2-5, with D possibly being TRBD1 (5 bases). Germline V gene sequence: CDR1 MGHRA, CDR2 YSYEKL. Deletions cut 4 bases from V and 0 bases from J, with 18 bases between. The CDR3 extends over 17 amino acids. The CDR3 spells CASSLRATSGYQETQYF. Here the CDR3 DNA reads TGCGCCAGCAGCCTCCGGGCAACTTCAGGGTACCAAGAGACCCAGTACTTC.

The chain has TRBV29-1 and TRBJ2-1; D unresolved. Trimming stripped 7 bases from V and 5 bases from J, with 6 bases between. The CDR3 totals 10 residues. The germline CDR1 and CDR2 sequences are SQVTM and ANQGSEA. CDR3 loop: CSAGNNEQFF. In nucleotides, the CDR3 is TGCAGCGCTGGGAACAATGAGCAGTTCTTC.

The J gene is TRBJ2-1, the V gene TRBV19; perhaps TRBD2 as D (5 bases). This CDR3 contains 15 residues. Germline CDR1 is LNHDA and CDR2 is SQIVND (reference sequence). Trimming removed 7 bases from V and 9 bases from J, with 22 bases in between. The CDR3 spells CASTDPRRIRGEQFF. The CDR3 nucleotides are TGTGCCAGTACCGATCCTAGGCGAATTCGGGGTGAGCAGTTCTTC.

The chain joins TRBV7-6 to TRBJ1-3, with TRBD1 matching over 9 bases. The V gene end was trimmed by 3 bases and the J gene end by 3 bases; junction bases not matched to a gene: 3. The CDR3 totals 15 residues. Germline V gene sequence: CDR1 SGHVS, CDR2 FNYEAQ. The CDR3 bases are TGTGCCAGCAGCTTGGGGACAGGGCATGGAAACACCATATATTTT. Protein product: CASSLGTGHGNTIYF.

The chain recombines TRBV11-1 with TRBJ2-7; D gene ambiguous. In germline, CDR1 is SGHAT, CDR2 FQDESV (reference sequence). This CDR3 is built from 12 residues. With 5 bases removed from V and 4 bases from J, the gap between germline ends came to 9 bases. CDR3 in amino acids: CASSPHSYEQYF. The CDR3 nucleotides read TGTGCCAGCAGCCCCCATTCGTACGAGCAGTACTTC. The full variable domain, with the rest looked up from reference TRBV11-1 and TRBJ2-7, is EAEVAQSPRYKITEKSQAVAFWCDPISGHATLYWYRQILGQGPELLVQFQDESVVDDSQLPKDRFSAERLKGVDSTLKIQPAELGDSAMYLCASSPHSYEQYFGPGTRLTVT.

The chain carries TRBV6-1 and TRBJ1-5; D remains unclear. The germline gives CDR1 MNHNS, CDR2 SASEGT. V lost 4 bases to trimming and J lost 3 bases, with 13 bases between them. The CDR3 loop spans 15 amino acids. The CDR3 DNA sequence: TGTGCCAGCAGTGTTGTAGGGAAGTACAATCAGCCCCAGCATTTT. This gives the protein CASSVVGKYNQPQHF.

The genes are TRBV7-9 and TRBJ2-7; D not certain. Per germline, CDR1 SEHNR and CDR2 FQNEAQ (reference sequence). The CDR3 has 10 residues. The ends were cut back, 5 bases at V and 5 bases at J, with 4 bases in the middle. The CDR3 region is CASSANEQYF. In DNA form, the CDR3 reads TGTGCCAGCAGCGCCAACGAGCAGTACTTC.

The CDR3 spells CASSLMGRAQPQHF. The CDR3 bases are TGTGCCAGCAGCCTGATGGGGCGGGCTCAGCCCCAGCATTTT. This chain connects TRBV28 to TRBJ1-5, with D possibly being TRBD1 (5 bases). In germline, CDR1 is MDHEN, CDR2 SYDVKM. The CDR3 consists of 14 residues. V was shortened by 6 bases and J by 6 bases, with 15 bases between the two germline ends.

V and J are TRBV7-2 and TRBJ2-5; D call uncertain. The J call could be wrong; TRBJ2-7 is a better fit for the DNA end. CDR3 length equals 12 residues. Germline CDR1 SGHTA, CDR2 FQGNSA. CDR3 in DNA: TGTGCCAGCAGCCCGAACTTCTACGAGCAGTACTTC. Its protein is CASSPNFYEQYF.

This clone was observed once. The chain uses TRBV2 and TRBJ1-1; D remains unclear. The CDR3 is made up of 14 amino acids. Germline assignment: CDR1 SNHLY and CDR2 FYNNEI. V lost 4 bases and J lost 1, with 10 bases in between. CDR3 in amino acids: CASSVPTGNTEAFF. Here the CDR3 DNA reads TGTGCCAGCAGTGTCCCCACGGGGAACACTGAAGCTTTCTTT.

The CDR3 sequence: CASSSGQGQETQYF. The DNA of the CDR3 is TGTGCCAGCAGCTCGGGACAGGGCCAAGAGACCCAGTACTTC. The chain links TRBV7-3 to TRBJ2-5; TRBD1 matches at 9 bases. Germline CDR1 is SGHTA and CDR2 is FQGTGA. The V gene end was trimmed by 4 bases and the J gene end by 1 base; junction bases not matched to a gene: 1. CDR3 length: 14 residues.

V is TRBV25-1 and J is TRBJ1-1; 9 positions agree with TRBD1. Germline V gives CDR1 MGHDK, CDR2 SYGVNS. The J segment lost 1 base and the V segment lost 7 bases, leaving 7 bases of the junction unmatched. This CDR3 spans 15 amino acids. The CDR3 reads CASNGRGQGNTEAFF. CDR3 sequence (DNA): TGTGCCAGCAATGGTCGGGGACAGGGGAACACTGAAGCTTTCTTT.

The chain has TRBV27 and TRBJ2-7; 10 bases are shared with TRBD1. The CDR3 spans 16 residues. V was pared by 4 bases and J by 3 bases, with 9 bases of the junction left unmatched. Germline assignment: CDR1 MNHEY and CDR2 SMNVEV (reference sequence). The CDR3 DNA reads as TGTGCCAGCAGTTCAGACAGGGGGCGAACGATCTACGAGCAGTACTTC. Its protein product is CASSSDRGRTIYEQYF.

The chain joins TRBV10-3 to TRBJ1-2; 8 nucleotides line up with TRBD1. V dropped 10 bases and J dropped 8; count of bases not matched to a gene: 9. This CDR3 has 12 residues. Germline values: CDR1 ENHRY, CDR2 SYGVKD. This CDR3 reads CATTDRESGYTF. CDR3 DNA sequence: TGTGCCACCACGGACAGGGAAAGCGGCTACACCTTC.

This chain connects TRBV27 to TRBJ1-5, with D possibly matching TRBD1 (5 bases). The CDR3 has 16 amino acids. V was cut by 2 bases and J by 0 bases, with 11 bases left in between. Looked up from germline, CDR1 is MNHEY and CDR2 is SMNVEV (reference sequence). In DNA form, the CDR3 reads TGTGCCAGCAGTTTAGGGGGGAGCTATAGCAATCAGCCCCAGCATTTT. Translation gives CASSLGGSYSNQPQHF.

The chain recombines TRBV7-2 with TRBJ2-7; the D gene could be TRBD1 or TRBD2 (5 bases each). The germline gives CDR1 SGHTA, CDR2 FQGNSA. This CDR3 region has 15 residues. Trimming cost V 3 bases and J 3 bases, with 15 bases left between them. As DNA, the CDR3 is TGTGCCAGCAGCTTGAGGGGAATGAGTCTCTACGAGCAGTACTTC. It yields the protein CASSLRGMSLYEQYF.